This T cell receptor beta chain was recorded in a study of T cells in Graves' hyperthyroidism and ophthalmopathy. Findings and limits, study-wide: The model's output predicted ophthalmopathy at a median of approximately 6.5 months prior to onset.

Germline trimming cut 0 bases from V and 14 bases from J; bases unmatched to any gene: 5. CDR1 and CDR2 (germline): SGHAT, FQNNGV. The CDR3 runs 13 residues. Ten or more counts support this clonotype. Its antigen is undetermined. RNA transcripts were the template for amplifying TCR beta CDR3 regions. The study used the HTBI primer set for a first-round RT-PCR of the TCR CDR3. TCRdb fed the multiplex PCR reads into MiXCR, producing one record per CDR3 protein. This table holds over 350,000 distinct CDR3 sequences, over 13% found once. The sample comprised blood. The rearrangement links TRBV11-2 to TRBJ2-1; the match to TRBD2 covers 9 bases. The sequence was obtained from a man aged 50-60 years with Graves' ophthalmopathy. This CDR3 reads CASSLDLGGGEFF. DNA for the CDR3: TGTGCCAGCAGCTTAGATCTGGGCGGGGGGGAGTTCTTC. Looking up the rest from reference TRBV11-2 and TRBJ2-1 gives the full variable domain: EAGVAQSPRYKIIEKRQSVAFWCNPISGHATLYWYQQILGQGPKLLIQFQNNGVVDDSQLPKDRFSAERLKGVDSTLKIQPAKLEDSAVYLCASSLDLGGGEFFGPGTRLTVL.